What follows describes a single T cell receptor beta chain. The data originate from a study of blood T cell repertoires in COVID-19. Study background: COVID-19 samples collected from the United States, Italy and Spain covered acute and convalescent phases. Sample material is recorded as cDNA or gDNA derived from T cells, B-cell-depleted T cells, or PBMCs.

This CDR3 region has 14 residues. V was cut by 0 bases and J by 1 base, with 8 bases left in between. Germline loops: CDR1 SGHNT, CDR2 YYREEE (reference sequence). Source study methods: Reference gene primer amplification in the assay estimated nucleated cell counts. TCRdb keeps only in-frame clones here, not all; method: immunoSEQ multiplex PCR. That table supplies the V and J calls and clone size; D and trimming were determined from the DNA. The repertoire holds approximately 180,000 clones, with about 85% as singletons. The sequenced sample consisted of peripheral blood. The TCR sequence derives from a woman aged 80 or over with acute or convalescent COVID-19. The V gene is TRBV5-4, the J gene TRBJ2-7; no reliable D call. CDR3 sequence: CASSLGRYSYEQYF. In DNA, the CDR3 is TGTGCCAGCAGCTTGGGCAGGTATTCCTACGAGCAGTACTTC.